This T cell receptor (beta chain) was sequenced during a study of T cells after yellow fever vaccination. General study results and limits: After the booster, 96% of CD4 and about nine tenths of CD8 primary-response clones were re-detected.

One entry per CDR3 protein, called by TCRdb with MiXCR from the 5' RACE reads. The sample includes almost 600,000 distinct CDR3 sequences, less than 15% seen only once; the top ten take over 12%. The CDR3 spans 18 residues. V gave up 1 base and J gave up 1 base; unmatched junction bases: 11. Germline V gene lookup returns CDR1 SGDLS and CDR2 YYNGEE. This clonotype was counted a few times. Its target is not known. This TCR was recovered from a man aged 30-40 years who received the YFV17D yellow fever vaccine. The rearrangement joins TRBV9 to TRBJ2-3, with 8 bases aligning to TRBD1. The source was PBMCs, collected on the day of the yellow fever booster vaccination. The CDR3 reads CASSVSPGGASGTDTQYF. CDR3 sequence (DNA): TGTGCCAGCAGCGTATCTCCAGGGGGCGCGTCGGGCACAGATACGCAGTATTTT.